This T cell receptor beta chain derives from a study of breast tumors, draining lymph nodes, adjacent tissues. This clonotype was counted ten times or more. As yet, its antigen is unknown. TCRdb ran MiXCR on the multiplex PCR reads and lists one entry per CDR3 protein. The sample records about 230,000 distinct CDR3 sequences, approximately 29% being singletons. Breast cancer patients provided tissue from their axillary draining lymph nodes. Study-level results: Data only fit, rather than demonstrated, lymph node origin of most tumor T cells. Luminal-like breast cancer showed significantly higher tumor–nontumor repertoire similarity than basal-like.

This CDR3 region has 16 residues. V dropped 0 bases and J dropped 3; count of bases not matched to a gene: 4. The V gene's germline CDR1 is LNHDA and CDR2 SQIVND (reference sequence). The specimen was axillary lymph node tissue. The V and J genes are TRBV19 and TRBJ2-7; 11 nucleotides agree with TRBD2. This TCR derives from a female donor with breast cancer. Some clones in this sample may be carry-over from other donors' samples. The chain's CDR3 is CASSIDTSGSYYEQYF. In DNA form, the CDR3 reads TGTGCCAGTAGTATAGATACTAGCGGGAGCTACTACGAGCAGTACTTC.